This record concerns one T cell receptor beta chain sequence. Its matching antigen is unknown. This sample is part of a study of blood T cells in healthy people across ages. Study-level findings and limits: Those diversity estimates obtained from one million T cells were thought to be underestimates.

The germline gives CDR1 SGHTA, CDR2 FQGNSA. The CDR3 consists of 13 residues. Trimming shortened V by 5 bases and J by 7 bases, and 14 bases separated the two germline ends. The authors ran a second PCR of about 6 to 11 cycles using a sample-barcoded 5' primer and a J-beta primer mix. The template-switch adaptor, which had 12 random nucleotides, put a tag on each cDNA molecule. TCRdb re-called the 5' RACE reads through MiXCR, storing one row per CDR3 protein. There are fewer than 1,000,000 distinct CDR3 sequences in the sample; 44% occur only once, and 15% to 25% lies in the top ten. The origin of this receptor is a man aged 55 to 70 in good health. The sample taken for sequencing was blood. The chain uses TRBV7-2 and TRBJ1-1; tentatively, D is TRBD1 (6 bases). The CDR3 is CASSPGAFSEAFF. CDR3 bases: TGTGCCAGCAGCCCAGGGGCATTCAGTGAAGCTTTCTTT.